This is a list of T cell receptor beta chains from one sample in a study of cytomegalovirus exposure and HLA in healthy donors. Libraries were prepared by immunoSEQ multiplex PCR; TCRdb keeps only in-frame clonotypes and omits some of them. The sample holds roughly 68,000 clones, about 89% seen once. The specimen was PBMCs. Every receptor here comes from a woman aged 18-29 years in good health and CMV-seronegative. The CDR3 runs from the conserved cysteine through the conserved F or W. Fields, in order: V gene, D gene, clone size, J gene, CDR3 DNA, CDR3 protein. D genes are given only for firm matches. Clone size is stated in some rows and not others, as once, few, many or a class when expanded.

v_call: TRBV28; d_call: NA; clone_size: NA; j_call: TRBJ1-1; cdr3_nt: TGTGCCAGCAAGTTTACAACGGCAGGGGAAGCTTTCTTT; cdr3_aa: CASKFTTAGEAFF
v_call: TRBV11-2; d_call: TRBD1; clone_size: NA; j_call: TRBJ2-7; cdr3_nt: TGTGCCAGCAGCCCAGCAGGGGGTTACTACGAGCAGTACTTC; cdr3_aa: CASSPAGGYYEQYF
v_call: TRBV4-1; d_call: TRBD1; clone_size: NA; j_call: TRBJ2-3; cdr3_nt: TGCGCCAGCAGTCCGGGGGACAGGGATACAGATACGCAGTATTTT; cdr3_aa: CASSPGDRDTDTQYF
v_call: TRBV28; d_call: TRBD1; clone_size: NA; j_call: TRBJ1-5; cdr3_nt: TGTGCCAGCATCGACGACAGGGGGCGGCGACAGCCCCAGCATTTT; cdr3_aa: CASIDDRGRRQPQHF
v_call: TRBV7-9; d_call: NA; clone_size: NA; j_call: TRBJ2-7; cdr3_nt: TGTGCCAGCAGCCAAGGACTATCCGAGCAGTACTTC; cdr3_aa: CASSQGLSEQYF
v_call: TRBV28; d_call: TRBD1; clone_size: NA; j_call: TRBJ2-7; cdr3_nt: TGTGCCAGCAGAAAATCCGGGACAGGGGTCTACGAGCAGTACTTC; cdr3_aa: CASRKSGTGVYEQYF
v_call: TRBV7-6; d_call: TRBD2; clone_size: NA; j_call: TRBJ2-3; cdr3_nt: TGTGCCAGCAGCTTAGCGGCGGGAGTAACAGATACGCAGTATTTT; cdr3_aa: CASSLAAGVTDTQYF
v_call: TRBV7-9; d_call: TRBD1; clone_size: NA; j_call: TRBJ1-2; cdr3_nt: TGTGCCAGCACCCCCTACCGGGACAGCGCTAACTATGGCTACACCTTC; cdr3_aa: CASTPYRDSANYGYTF
v_call: TRBV29-1; d_call: TRBD2; clone_size: NA; j_call: TRBJ2-1; cdr3_nt: TGCAGCGTTGATCCCCTTACTAGCGGGGCCTACAATGAGCAGTTCTTC; cdr3_aa: CSVDPLTSGAYNEQFF
v_call: TRBV11-2; d_call: TRBD2; clone_size: NA; j_call: TRBJ2-5; cdr3_nt: TGTGCCAGCAGCCCGGCTCTAGCGGGAGAAGAGACCCAGTACTTC; cdr3_aa: CASSPALAGEETQYF
v_call: TRBV7-2; d_call: NA; clone_size: NA; j_call: TRBJ2-3; cdr3_nt: TGTGCCAGCAGCGTTCCCCTAGGGGCAGATACGCAGTATTTT; cdr3_aa: CASSVPLGADTQYF
v_call: TRBV9; d_call: NA; clone_size: NA; j_call: TRBJ1-2; cdr3_nt: TGTGCCAGCAGCGTAGGGACAGCGAACTATGGCTACACCTTC; cdr3_aa: CASSVGTANYGYTF
v_call: TRBV5-6; d_call: NA; clone_size: NA; j_call: TRBJ2-7; cdr3_nt: TGTGCCAGCAGCTTGGACTACTCCTACGAGCAGTACTTC; cdr3_aa: CASSLDYSYEQYF
v_call: TRBV5-1; d_call: TRBD1; clone_size: NA; j_call: TRBJ2-7; cdr3_nt: TGCGCCAGCAGCTTGTACCCGGGACAGGGGGCAAGCGAGCAGTACTTC; cdr3_aa: CASSLYPGQGASEQYF
v_call: TRBV6-1; d_call: NA; clone_size: NA; j_call: TRBJ2-3; cdr3_nt: TGTGCCAGCAACCTAGGCTCTACTAGCACAGATACGCAGTATTTT; cdr3_aa: CASNLGSTSTDTQYF
v_call: TRBV11-2; d_call: TRBD1; clone_size: NA; j_call: TRBJ1-5; cdr3_nt: TGTGCCAGCAGCTCCTATGGGACAGGGGATCAGCCCCAGCATTTT; cdr3_aa: CASSSYGTGDQPQHF
v_call: TRBV7-9; d_call: TRBD2; clone_size: NA; j_call: TRBJ2-1; cdr3_nt: TGTGCCAGCACCCTCCTGACTAGCGTCCTCTCCTACAATGAGCAGTTCTTC; cdr3_aa: CASTLLTSVLSYNEQFF
v_call: TRBV5-1; d_call: NA; clone_size: NA; j_call: TRBJ1-2; cdr3_nt: TGCGCCAGCAGCTTGGAACGGGGGAACTATGGCTACACCTTC; cdr3_aa: CASSLERGNYGYTF
v_call: TRBV28; d_call: NA; clone_size: NA; j_call: TRBJ2-7; cdr3_nt: TGTGCCAGCAGTAGGAGGGGGGGGACCTACGAGCAGTACTTC; cdr3_aa: CASSRRGGTYEQYF
v_call: TRBV27; d_call: TRBD1; clone_size: NA; j_call: TRBJ2-7; cdr3_nt: TGTGCCAGCAGTTTATTAGGGGGCATCAACGAGCAGTACTTC; cdr3_aa: CASSLLGGINEQYF
v_call: TRBV6-1; d_call: NA; clone_size: NA; j_call: TRBJ2-7; cdr3_nt: TGTGCCACTGGGGACACATTCTACGAGCAGTACTTC; cdr3_aa: CATGDTFYEQYF
v_call: TRBV7-2; d_call: TRBD2; clone_size: NA; j_call: TRBJ2-3; cdr3_nt: TGTGCCAGCAGCTTTTTCGATAGCGGGCGAGATACGCAGTATTTT; cdr3_aa: CASSFFDSGRDTQYF
v_call: TRBV6-1; d_call: TRBD2; clone_size: NA; j_call: TRBJ2-7; cdr3_nt: TGTGCCAGCAGTGAATTGTCTAGCGGGAGGTTCTACGAGCAGTACTTC; cdr3_aa: CASSELSSGRFYEQYF
v_call: TRBV4-2; d_call: NA; clone_size: NA; j_call: TRBJ2-3; cdr3_nt: TGTGCCAGCAGCCAAGGAGCCCTCGGACTATCCAGCGTAGATACGCAGTATTTT; cdr3_aa: CASSQGALGLSSVDTQYF
v_call: TRBV19; d_call: NA; clone_size: many; j_call: TRBJ1-1; cdr3_nt: TGTGCCAGTACACGAGGAGTGAACACTGAAGCTTTCTTT; cdr3_aa: CASTRGVNTEAFF
v_call: TRBV27; d_call: NA; clone_size: NA; j_call: TRBJ1-2; cdr3_nt: TGTGCCAGCAGTTCCCCACCGGGGGGGGCCAGCGGCTACACCTTC; cdr3_aa: CASSSPPGGASGYTF
v_call: TRBV19; d_call: TRBD2; clone_size: once; j_call: TRBJ2-7; cdr3_nt: TGTGCCAGTAGTAGGACTAGCGGGGAGTCCTACGAGCAGTACTTC; cdr3_aa: CASSRTSGESYEQYF
v_call: TRBV6-5; d_call: NA; clone_size: medium-sized; j_call: TRBJ2-7; cdr3_nt: TGTGCCAGCAGTTACTCTCGGGAGAGGACCTACGAGCAGTACTTC; cdr3_aa: CASSYSRERTYEQYF